The T cell receptor (beta chain) described here comes from a study of a mutant IDH1 vaccine in newly diagnosed glioma. Looking at the study overall: Vaccinations, eight in total, occurred in weeks 1, 3, 5, 7, 11, 15, 19, 23. Vaccine administration was initiated 4-6 weeks following radiotherapy alone, or with temozolomide cycles.

Noted time point: week 11, during vaccination. Topical imiquimod accompanied each vaccine dose, which consisted of 300 ug of mutant IDH1 20-mer peptide. Astrocytomas found in donors were new, WHO grade 3 or 4, IDH1-mutant and ATRX-lost. Libraries were prepared by immunoSEQ multiplex PCR; TCRdb keeps only in-frame clonotypes and omits some of them. Of over 55,000 clones in the sample, 89% were seen once. As to this clone: Its cognate antigen is unknown.

V lost 4 bases to trimming and J lost 2 bases, with 12 bases between them. The CDR3 has 14 residues. Germline V lookup: CDR1 MGHDK, CDR2 SYGVNS. The starting material was PBMCs, obtained from a glioma patient whose treatment included an IDH1 peptide vaccine. The chain is built from TRBV25-1 and TRBJ2-7; D perhaps matches TRBD1 (6 bases). The source is a man in his forties with glioma. CDR3 coding DNA: TGTGCCAGCAGTGGGAGGACAGCGGCCTACGAGCAGTACTTC. As protein: CASSGRTAAYEQYF.